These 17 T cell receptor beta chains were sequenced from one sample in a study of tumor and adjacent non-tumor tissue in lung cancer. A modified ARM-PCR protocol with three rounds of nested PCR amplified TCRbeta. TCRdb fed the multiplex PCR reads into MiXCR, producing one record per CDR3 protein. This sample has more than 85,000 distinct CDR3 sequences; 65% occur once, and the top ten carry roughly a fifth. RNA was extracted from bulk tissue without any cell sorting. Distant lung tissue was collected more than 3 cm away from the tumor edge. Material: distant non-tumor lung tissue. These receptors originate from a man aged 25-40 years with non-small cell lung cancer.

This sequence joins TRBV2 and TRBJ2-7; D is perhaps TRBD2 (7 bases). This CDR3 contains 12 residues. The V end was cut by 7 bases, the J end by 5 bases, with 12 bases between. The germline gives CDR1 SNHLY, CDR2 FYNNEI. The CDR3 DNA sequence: TGTGCCAGCACCGAGGGGGGGAACGAGCAGTACTTC. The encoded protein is CASTEGGNEQYF.

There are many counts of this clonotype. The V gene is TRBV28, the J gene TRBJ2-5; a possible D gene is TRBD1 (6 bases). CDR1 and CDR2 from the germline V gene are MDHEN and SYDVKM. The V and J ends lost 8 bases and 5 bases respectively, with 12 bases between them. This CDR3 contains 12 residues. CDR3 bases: TGTGCCAGCTCAGGGGCAGGGGAGACCCAGTACTTC. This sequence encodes CASSGAGETQYF.

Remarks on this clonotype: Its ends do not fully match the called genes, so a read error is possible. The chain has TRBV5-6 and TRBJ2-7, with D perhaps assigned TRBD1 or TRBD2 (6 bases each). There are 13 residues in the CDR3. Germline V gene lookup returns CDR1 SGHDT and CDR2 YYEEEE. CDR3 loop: CAGSSGAPYEQYF. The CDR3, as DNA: TGTGCCGGCAGCTCGGGGGCCCCCTACGAGCAATACTTC.

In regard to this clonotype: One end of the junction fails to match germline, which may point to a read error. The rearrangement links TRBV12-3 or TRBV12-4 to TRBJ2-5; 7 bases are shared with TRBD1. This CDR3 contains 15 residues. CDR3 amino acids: CTSSATTGKGETQYF. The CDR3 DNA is TGTACCAGCAGTGCAACGACAGGGAAGGGAGAGACCCAGTACTTC.

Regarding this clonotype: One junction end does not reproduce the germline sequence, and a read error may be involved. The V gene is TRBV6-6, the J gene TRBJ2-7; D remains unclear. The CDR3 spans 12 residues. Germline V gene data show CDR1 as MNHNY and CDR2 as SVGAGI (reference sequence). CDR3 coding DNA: TGTGCCTGCAGTCTGCGCTCCTACGAGCACTACTTC. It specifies CACSLRSYEHYF.

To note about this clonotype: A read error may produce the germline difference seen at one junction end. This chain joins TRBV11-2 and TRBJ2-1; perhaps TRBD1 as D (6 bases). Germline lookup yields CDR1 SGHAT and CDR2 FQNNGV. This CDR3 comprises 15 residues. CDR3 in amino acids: CASGFRPGAYSEQFF. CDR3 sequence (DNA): TGCGCCAGCGGCTTCAGGCCAGGGGCATATAGTGAGCAGTTCTTC.

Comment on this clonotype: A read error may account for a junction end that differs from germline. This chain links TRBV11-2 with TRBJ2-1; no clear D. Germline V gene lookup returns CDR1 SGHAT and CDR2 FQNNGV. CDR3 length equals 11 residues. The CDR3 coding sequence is TGTGCCATCAGCCCTTTGGATGAGCAGTGCTTC. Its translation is CAISPLDEQCF.

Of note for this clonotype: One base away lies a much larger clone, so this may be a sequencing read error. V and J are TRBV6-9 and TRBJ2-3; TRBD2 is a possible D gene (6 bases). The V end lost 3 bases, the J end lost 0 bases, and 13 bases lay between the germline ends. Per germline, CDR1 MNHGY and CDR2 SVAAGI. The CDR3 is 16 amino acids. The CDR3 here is CASSYQAGRSTDTQYF. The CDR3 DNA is TGTGCCAGCAGTTACCAGGCGGGACGCAGCACAGATACGCAGTATTTT.

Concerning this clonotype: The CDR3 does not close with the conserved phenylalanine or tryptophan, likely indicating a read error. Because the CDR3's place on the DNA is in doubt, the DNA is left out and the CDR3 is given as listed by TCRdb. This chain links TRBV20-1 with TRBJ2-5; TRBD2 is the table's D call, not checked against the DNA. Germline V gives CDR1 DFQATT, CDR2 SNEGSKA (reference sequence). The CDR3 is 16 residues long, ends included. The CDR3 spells CSARDRVAGAMETQCS.

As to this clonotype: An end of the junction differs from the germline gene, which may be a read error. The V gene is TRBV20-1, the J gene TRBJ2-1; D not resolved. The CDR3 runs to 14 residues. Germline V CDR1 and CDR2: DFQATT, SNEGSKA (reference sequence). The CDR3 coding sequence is TGCAATGCTAGGTGGTATAGCTCCTACAATGAGCAGTTCTTC. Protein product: CNARWYSSYNEQFF.

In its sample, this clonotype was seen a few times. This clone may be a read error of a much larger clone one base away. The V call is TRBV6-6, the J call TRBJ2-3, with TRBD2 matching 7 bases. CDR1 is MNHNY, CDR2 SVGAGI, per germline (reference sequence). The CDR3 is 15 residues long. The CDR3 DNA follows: TGTGTCAGCAGTCCCGGGACTACCGCAGTAGATACGCAGTATTTT. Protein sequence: CVSSPGTTAVDTQYF.

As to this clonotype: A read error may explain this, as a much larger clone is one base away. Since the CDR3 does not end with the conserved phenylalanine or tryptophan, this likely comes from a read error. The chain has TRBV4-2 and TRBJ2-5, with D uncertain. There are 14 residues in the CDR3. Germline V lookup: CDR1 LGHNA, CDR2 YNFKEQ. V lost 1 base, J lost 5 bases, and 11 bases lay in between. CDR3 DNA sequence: TGTGCCAGCAGCCAAGTAGGCAGAGAGGAGACCCAGTACTAC. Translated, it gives CASSQVGREETQYY.

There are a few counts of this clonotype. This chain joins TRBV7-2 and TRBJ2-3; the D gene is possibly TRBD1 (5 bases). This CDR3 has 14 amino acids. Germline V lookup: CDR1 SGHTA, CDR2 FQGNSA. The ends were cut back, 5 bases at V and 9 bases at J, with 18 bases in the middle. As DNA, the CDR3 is TGTGCCAGCAGCCCGACACCAGGGAAGACGACGCAGTATTTT. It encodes CASSPTPGKTTQYF.

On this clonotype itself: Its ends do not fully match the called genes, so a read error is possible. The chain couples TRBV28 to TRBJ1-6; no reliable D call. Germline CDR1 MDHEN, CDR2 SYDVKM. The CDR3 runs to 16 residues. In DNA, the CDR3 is TGTGCCAGCAGCGTGACAACAAGCTCCTATAGTTCACCCCCCCACTTT. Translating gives CASSVTTSSYSSPPHF.

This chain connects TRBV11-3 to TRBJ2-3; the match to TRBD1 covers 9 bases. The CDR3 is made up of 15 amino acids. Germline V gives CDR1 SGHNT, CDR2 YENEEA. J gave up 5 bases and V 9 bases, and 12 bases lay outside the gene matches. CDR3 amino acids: CASSSGQGTGDTQYF. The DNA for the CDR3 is TGTGCCAGTAGCAGCGGACAGGGGACAGGAGATACGCAGTATTTT.

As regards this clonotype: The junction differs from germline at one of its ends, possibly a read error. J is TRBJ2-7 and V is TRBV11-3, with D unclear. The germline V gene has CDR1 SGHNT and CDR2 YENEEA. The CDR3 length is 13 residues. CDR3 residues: CVSSLGAPYEQYF. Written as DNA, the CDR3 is TGTGTCAGCAGCTTAGGAGCTCCCTACGAGCAATACTTC.

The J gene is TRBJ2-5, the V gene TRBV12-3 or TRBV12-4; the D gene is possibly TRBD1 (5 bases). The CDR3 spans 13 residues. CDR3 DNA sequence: TGTGACAGTGTACAGGCCTACCAAGAGACCCAGTACTTC. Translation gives CDSVQAYQETQYF.